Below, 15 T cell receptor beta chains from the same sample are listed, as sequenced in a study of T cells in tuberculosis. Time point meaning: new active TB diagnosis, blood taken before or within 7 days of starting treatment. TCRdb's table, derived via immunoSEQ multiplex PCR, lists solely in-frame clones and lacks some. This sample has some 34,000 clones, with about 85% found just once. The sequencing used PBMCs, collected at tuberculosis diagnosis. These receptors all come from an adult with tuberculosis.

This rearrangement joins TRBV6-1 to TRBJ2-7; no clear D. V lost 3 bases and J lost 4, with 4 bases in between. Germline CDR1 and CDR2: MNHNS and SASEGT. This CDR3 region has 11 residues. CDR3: CASSDIYEQYF. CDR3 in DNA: TGTGCCAGCAGTGATATTTACGAGCAGTACTTC.

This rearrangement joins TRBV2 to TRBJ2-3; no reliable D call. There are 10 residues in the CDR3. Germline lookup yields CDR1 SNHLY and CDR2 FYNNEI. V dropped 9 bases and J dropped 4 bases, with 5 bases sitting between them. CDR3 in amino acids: CASQSDTQYF. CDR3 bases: TGTGCCAGTCAGTCAGATACGCAGTATTTT.

The CDR3 DNA reads as TGTGCCAGCAGCTCGAAACTAGCGGGGGGGGCACCCGGGGAGCTGTTTTTT. Its translation is CASSSKLAGGAPGELFF. V usage is TRBV7-6 and J usage is TRBJ2-2; 13 nucleotides align to TRBD2. The CDR3 runs 17 residues. With V trimmed by 4 bases and J by 6 bases, 8 bases remained unmatched. Germline V gene data show CDR1 as SGHVS and CDR2 as FNYEAQ.

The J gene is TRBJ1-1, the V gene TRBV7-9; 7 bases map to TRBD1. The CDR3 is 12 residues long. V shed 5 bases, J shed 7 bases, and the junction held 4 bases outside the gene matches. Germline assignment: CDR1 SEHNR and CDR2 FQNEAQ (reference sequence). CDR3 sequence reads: CASSPRDSEAFF. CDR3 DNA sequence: TGTGCCAGCAGCCCTCGGGACAGTGAAGCTTTCTTT.

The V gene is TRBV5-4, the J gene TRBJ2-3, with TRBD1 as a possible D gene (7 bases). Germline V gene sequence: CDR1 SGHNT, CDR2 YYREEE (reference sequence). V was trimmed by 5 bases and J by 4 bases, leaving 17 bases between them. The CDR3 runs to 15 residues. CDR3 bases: TGTGCCAGCAGGCTTGGCAGGGGGACTGCAGATACGCAGTATTTT. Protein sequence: CASRLGRGTADTQYF.

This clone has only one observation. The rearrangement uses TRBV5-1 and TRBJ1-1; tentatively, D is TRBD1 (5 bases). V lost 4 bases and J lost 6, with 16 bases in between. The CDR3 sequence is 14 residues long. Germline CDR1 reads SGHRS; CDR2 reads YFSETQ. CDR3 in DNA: TGCGCCAGCAGCAATACCAAAGGGGAGGCTGAAGCTTTCTTT. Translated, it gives CASSNTKGEAEAFF.

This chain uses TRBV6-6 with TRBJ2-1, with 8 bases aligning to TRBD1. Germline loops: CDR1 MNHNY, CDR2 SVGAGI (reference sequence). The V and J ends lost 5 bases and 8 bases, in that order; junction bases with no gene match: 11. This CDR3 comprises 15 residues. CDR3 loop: CASSIGQGPRDEQFF. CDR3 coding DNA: TGTGCCAGCAGTATTGGACAGGGCCCCAGGGATGAGCAGTTCTTC.

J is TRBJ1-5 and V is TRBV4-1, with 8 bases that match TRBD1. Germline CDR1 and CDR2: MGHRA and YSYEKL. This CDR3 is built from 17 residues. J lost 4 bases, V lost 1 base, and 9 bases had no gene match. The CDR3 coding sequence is TGCGCCAGCAGCCAAGTGACAGGGGTTCTAGGAAATCAGCCCCAGCATTTT. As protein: CASSQVTGVLGNQPQHF.

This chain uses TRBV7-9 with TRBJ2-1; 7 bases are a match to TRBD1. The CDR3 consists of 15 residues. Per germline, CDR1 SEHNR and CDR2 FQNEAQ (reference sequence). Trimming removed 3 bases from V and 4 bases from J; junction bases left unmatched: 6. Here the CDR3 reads CASSFASGGYNEQFF. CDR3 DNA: TGTGCCAGCAGCTTCGCTTCAGGGGGTTACAATGAGCAGTTCTTC.

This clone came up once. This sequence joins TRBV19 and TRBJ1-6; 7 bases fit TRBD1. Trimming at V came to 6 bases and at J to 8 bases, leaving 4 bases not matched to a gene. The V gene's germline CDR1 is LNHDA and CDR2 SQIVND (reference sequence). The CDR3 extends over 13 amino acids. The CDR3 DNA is TGTGCCAGTAGGGGGACAGTATATTCACCCCTCCACTTT. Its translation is CASRGTVYSPLHF.

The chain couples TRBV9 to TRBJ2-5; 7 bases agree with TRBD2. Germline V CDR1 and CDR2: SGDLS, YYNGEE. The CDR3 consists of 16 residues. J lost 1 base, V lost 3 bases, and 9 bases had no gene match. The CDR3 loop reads CASSASIAGPQETQYF. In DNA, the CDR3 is TGTGCCAGCAGCGCCAGCATAGCGGGCCCCCAAGAGACCCAGTACTTC.

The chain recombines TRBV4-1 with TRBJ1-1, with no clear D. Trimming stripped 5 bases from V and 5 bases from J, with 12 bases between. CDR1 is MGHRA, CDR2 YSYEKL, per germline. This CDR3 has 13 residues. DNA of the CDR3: TGCGCCAGCAGCTCCCCACCCGAGACTGAAGCTTTCTTT. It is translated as CASSSPPETEAFF.

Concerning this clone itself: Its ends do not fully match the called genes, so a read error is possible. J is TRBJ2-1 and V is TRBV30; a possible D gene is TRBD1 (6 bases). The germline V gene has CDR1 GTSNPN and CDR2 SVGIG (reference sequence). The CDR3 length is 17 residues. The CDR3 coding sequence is TGCGCACTTGGAGATTATAAGTCAGGGGCGAATGGCAATGAGCAGTTCTTC. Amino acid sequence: CALGDYKSGANGNEQFF.

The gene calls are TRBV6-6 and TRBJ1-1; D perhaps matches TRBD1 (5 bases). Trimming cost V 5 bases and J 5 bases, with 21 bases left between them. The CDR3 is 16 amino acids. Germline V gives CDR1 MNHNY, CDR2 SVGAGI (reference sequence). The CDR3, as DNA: TGTGCCAGCAGTCGATCCCACCCGGGGGAGGGTACTGAAGCTTTCTTT. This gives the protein CASSRSHPGEGTEAFF.

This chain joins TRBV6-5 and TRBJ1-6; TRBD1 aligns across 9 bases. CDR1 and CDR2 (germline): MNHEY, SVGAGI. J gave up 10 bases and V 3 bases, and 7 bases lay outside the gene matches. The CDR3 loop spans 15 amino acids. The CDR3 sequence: CASSYQQGAGSPLHF. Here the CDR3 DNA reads TGTGCCAGCAGTTATCAACAGGGGGCTGGGTCACCCCTCCACTTT.